The subject of this entry is one T cell receptor (beta chain). These data originate in a study of blood T cell repertoires in COVID-19. Profiling relied on immunoSEQ multiplex PCR, and the TCRdb table lists in-frame clones only, not all of them. Here the sample spans 20,000 to 25,000 clones, about 91% being singletons. The CDR3 is made up of 17 amino acids. V gave up 1 base and J gave up 0 bases; unmatched junction bases: 8. Germline CDR1 and CDR2: SGHNT and YENEEA. V usage is TRBV11-3 and J usage is TRBJ2-5, with 7 bases identical to TRBD2. This sequence originates from a man in his 70s with active COVID-19. Sequencing was done on a sample of peripheral blood. This chain's CDR3 is CASSLGRGAGYQETQYF. CDR3 coding DNA: TGTGCCAGCAGCTTAGGGCGAGGAGCGGGGTACCAAGAGACCCAGTACTTC. Based on the CDR3 plus reference TRBV11-3 and TRBJ2-5, the full variable domain is EAGVVQSPRYKIIEKKQPVAFWCNPISGHNTLYWYLQNLGQGPELLIRYENEEAVDDSQLPKDRFSAERLKGVDSTLKIQPAELGDSAVYLCASSLGRGAGYQETQYFGPGTRLLVL.